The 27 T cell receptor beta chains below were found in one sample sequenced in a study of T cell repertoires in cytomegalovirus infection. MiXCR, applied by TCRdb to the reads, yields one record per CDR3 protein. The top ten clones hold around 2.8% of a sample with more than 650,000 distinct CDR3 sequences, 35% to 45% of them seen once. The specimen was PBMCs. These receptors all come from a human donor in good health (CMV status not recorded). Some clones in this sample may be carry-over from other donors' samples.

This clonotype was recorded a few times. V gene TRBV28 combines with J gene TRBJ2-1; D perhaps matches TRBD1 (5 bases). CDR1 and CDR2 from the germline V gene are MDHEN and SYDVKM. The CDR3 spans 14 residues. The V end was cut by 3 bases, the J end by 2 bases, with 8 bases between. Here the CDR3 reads CASSLPDTYNEQFF. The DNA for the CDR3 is TGTGCCAGCAGTTTGCCGGACACCTACAATGAGCAGTTCTTC.

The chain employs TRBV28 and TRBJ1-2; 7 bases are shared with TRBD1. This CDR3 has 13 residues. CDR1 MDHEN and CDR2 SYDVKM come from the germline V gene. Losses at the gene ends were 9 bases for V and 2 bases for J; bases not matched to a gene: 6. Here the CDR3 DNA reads TGTGCCAGAAGCCAGACAGGGAACTATGGCTACACCTTC. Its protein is CARSQTGNYGYTF.

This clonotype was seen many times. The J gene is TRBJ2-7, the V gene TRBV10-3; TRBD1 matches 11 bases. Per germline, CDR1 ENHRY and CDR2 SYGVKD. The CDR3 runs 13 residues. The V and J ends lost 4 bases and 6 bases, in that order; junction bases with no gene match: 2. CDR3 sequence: CAISGDRGAEQYF. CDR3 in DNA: TGTGCCATCAGTGGGGACAGGGGGGCCGAGCAGTACTTC.

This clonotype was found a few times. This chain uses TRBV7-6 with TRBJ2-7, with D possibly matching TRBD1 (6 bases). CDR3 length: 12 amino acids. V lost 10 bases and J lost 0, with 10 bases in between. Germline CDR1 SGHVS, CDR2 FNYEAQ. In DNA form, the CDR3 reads TGTGCCACTCGGGACAACTCCTACGAGCAGTACTTC. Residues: CATRDNSYEQYF.

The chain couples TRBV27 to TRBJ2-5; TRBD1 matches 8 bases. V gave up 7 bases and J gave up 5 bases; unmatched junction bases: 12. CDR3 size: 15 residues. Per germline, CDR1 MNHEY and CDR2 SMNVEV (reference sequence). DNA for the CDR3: TGTGCCAGCAACCCGACAGGGGCTCGGCGGGAGACCCAGTACTTC. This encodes CASNPTGARRETQYF.

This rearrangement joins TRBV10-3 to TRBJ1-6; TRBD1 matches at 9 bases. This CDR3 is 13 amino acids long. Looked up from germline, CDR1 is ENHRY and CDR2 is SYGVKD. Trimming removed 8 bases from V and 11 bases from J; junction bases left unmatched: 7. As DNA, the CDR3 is TGTGCCATCTCCGGGACAGGGAGACCACCCCTCCACTTT. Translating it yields CAISGTGRPPLHF.

The CDR3 protein is CASSPWEGELFF. CDR3 DNA sequence: TGTGCCAGCAGTCCCTGGGAGGGGGAGCTGTTTTTT. V is TRBV12-3 or TRBV12-4 and J is TRBJ2-2; tentatively, D is TRBD2 (5 bases). V gave up 5 bases and J gave up 8 bases, with 9 bases separating them. This CDR3 spans 12 amino acids.

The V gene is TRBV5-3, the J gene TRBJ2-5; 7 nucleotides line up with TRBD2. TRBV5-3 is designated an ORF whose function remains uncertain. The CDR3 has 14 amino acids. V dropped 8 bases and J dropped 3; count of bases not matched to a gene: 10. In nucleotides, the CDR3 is TGTGCCAGCAGCCTCGGGGGGAGGGAAGAGACCCAGTACTTC. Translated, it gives CASSLGGREETQYF.

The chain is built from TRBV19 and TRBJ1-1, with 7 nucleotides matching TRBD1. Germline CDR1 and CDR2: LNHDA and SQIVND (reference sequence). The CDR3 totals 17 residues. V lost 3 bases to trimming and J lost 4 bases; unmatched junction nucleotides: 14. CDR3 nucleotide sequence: TGTGCCAGTAGTATGAGGGACAGTTTTTTATTGGCCACTGAAGCTTTCTTT. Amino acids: CASSMRDSFLLATEAFF.

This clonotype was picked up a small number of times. Here the CDR3 reads CASSLTRTDNEQFF. CDR3 in DNA: TGTGCCAGCAGTTTAACACGTACGGACAATGAGCAGTTCTTC. The chain joins TRBV27 to TRBJ2-1; D is uncertain. Germline V CDR1 and CDR2: MNHEY, SMNVEV (reference sequence). The V gene lost 2 bases and the J gene lost 5 bases, with 10 bases spanning the gap. The CDR3 runs to 14 residues.

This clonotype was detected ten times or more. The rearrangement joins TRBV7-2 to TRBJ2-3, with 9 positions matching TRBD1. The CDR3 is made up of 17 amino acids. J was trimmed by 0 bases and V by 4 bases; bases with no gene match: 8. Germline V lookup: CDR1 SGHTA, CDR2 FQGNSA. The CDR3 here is CASSSRDRVSSTDTQYF. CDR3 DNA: TGTGCCAGCAGCTCGAGGGACAGGGTTTCTAGCACAGATACGCAGTATTTT.

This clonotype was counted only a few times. This CDR3 reads CASSPTPGQARPDTQYF. The CDR3 DNA is TGTGCCAGCAGCCCTACCCCAGGACAGGCGCGGCCAGATACGCAGTATTTT. The rearrangement joins TRBV7-6 to TRBJ2-3, with 7 bases matching TRBD1. This CDR3 has 17 amino acids. After removal of 5 bases from V and 4 bases from J, the junction contained 15 bases not matched to a gene. Germline V gives CDR1 SGHVS, CDR2 FNYEAQ.

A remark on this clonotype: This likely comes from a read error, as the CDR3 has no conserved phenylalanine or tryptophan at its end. The CDR3 sequence: CATQLSFSTDTQYS. CDR3 sequence (DNA): TGTGCCACCCAACTTTCGTTCAGCACAGATACGCAGTATTCT. The chain combines TRBV28 with TRBJ2-3, with D hard to call. Germline V gene lookup returns CDR1 MDHEN and CDR2 SYDVKM. Trimming left V 10 bases short and J 0 bases short, with 14 bases between. The CDR3 loop spans 14 amino acids.

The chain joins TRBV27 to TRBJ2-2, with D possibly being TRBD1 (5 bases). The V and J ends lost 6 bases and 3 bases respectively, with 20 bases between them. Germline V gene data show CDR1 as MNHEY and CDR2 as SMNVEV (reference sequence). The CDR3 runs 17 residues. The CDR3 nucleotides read TGTGCCAGCAGCCGATCCCTGGACACGGCGGACACCGGGGAGCTGTTTTTT. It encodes CASSRSLDTADTGELFF.

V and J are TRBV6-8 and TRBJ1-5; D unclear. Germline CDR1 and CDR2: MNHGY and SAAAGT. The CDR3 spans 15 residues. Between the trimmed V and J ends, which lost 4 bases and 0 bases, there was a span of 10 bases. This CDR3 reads CASSLTPYSNQPQHF. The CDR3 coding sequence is TGTGCCAGCAGTTTAACCCCCTATAGCAATCAGCCCCAGCATTTT.

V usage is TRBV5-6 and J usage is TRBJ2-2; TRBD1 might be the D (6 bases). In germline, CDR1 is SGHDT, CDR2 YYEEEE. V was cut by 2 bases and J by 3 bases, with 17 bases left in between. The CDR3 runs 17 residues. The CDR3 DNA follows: TGTGCCAGCAGCTTCAGCTCTGGACAGACCTACACCGGGGAGCTGTTTTTT. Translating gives CASSFSSGQTYTGELFF.

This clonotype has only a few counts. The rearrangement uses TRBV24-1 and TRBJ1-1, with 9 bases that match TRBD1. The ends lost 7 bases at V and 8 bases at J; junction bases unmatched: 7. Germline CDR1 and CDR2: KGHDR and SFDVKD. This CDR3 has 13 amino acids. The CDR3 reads CATRDRGLREAFF. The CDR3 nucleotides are TGTGCCACCAGGGACAGGGGCCTTCGGGAAGCTTTCTTT.

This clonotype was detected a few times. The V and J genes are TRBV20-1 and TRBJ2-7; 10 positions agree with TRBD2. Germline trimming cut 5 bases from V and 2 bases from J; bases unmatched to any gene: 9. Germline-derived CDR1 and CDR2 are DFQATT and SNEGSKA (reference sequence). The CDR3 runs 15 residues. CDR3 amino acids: CSAGSTSGIAYEQYF. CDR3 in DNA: TGCAGTGCTGGGTCAACTAGCGGGATTGCCTACGAGCAGTACTTC.

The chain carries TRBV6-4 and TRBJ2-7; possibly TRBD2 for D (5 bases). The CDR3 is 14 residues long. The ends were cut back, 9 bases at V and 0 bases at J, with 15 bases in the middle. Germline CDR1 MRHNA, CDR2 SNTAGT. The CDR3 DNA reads TGTGCCAGGGGCTGGAGGAGCCGCTCCTACGAGCAGTACTTC. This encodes CARGWRSRSYEQYF.

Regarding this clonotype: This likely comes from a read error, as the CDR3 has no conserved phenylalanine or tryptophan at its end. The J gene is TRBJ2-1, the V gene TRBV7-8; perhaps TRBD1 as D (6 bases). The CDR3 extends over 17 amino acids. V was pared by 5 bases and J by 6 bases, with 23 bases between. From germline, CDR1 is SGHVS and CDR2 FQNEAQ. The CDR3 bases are TGTGCCAGCAGCCTAATCACAGGGTTTGTTGTTCCCAATGAGCAGTTCTTA. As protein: CASSLITGFVVPNEQFL.

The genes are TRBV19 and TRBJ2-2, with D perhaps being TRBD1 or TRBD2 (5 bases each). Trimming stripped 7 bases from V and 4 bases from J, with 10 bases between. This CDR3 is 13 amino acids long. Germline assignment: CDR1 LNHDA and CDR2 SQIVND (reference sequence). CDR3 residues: CASNQGATGELFF. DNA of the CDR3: TGTGCCAGTAATCAGGGAGCCACCGGGGAGCTGTTTTTT.

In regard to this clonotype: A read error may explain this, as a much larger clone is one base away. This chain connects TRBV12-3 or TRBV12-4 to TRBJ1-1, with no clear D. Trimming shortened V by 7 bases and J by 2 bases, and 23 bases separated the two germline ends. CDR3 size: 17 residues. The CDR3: CASTDPSDMASNTEAFF. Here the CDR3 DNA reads TGTGCCAGCACCGACCCGTCCGACATGGCCTCCAACACTGAAGCTTTCTTT.

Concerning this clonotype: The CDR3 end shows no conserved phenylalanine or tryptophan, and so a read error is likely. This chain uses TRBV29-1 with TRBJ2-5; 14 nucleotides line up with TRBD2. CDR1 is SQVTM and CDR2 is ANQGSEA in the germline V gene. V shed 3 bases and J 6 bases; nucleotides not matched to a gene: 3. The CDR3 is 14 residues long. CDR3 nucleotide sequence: TGCAGCGTTGAGGGACTAGCGGGAGAAAAGACCCAGTACTTA. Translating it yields CSVEGLAGEKTQYL.

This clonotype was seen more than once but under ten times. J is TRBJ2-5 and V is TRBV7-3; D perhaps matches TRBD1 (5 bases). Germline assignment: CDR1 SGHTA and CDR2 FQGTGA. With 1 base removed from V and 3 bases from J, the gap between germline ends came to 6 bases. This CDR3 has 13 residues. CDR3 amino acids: CASSLIREETQYF. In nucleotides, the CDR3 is TGTGCCAGCAGCTTAATCAGGGAAGAGACCCAGTACTTC.

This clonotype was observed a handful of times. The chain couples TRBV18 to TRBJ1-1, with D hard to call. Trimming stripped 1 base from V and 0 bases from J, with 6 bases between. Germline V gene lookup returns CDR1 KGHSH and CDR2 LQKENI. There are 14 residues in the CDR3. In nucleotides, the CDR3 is TGTGCCAGCTCACCACAAAGGGTGAACACTGAAGCTTTCTTT. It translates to CASSPQRVNTEAFF.

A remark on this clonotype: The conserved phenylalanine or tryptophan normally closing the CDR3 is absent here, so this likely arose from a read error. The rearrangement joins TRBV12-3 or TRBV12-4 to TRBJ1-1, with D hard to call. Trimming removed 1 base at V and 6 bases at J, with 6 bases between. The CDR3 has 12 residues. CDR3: CASSLVGAEAFC. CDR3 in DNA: TGTGCCAGCAGTTTAGTCGGAGCTGAAGCTTTCTGT.

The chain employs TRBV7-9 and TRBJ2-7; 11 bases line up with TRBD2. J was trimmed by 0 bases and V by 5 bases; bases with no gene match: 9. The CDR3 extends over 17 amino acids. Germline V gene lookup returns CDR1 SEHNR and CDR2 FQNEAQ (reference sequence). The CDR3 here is CASSLRSSGRSSYEQYF. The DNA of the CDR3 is TGTGCCAGCAGCCTCCGGTCTAGCGGGAGGAGCTCCTACGAGCAGTACTTC. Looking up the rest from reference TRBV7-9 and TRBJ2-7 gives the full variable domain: DTGVSQNPRHKITKRGQNVTFRCDPISEHNRLYWYRQTLGQGPEFLTYFQNEAQLEKSRLLSDRFSAERPKGSFSTLEIQRTEQGDSAMYLCASSLRSSGRSSYEQYFGPGTRLTVT.